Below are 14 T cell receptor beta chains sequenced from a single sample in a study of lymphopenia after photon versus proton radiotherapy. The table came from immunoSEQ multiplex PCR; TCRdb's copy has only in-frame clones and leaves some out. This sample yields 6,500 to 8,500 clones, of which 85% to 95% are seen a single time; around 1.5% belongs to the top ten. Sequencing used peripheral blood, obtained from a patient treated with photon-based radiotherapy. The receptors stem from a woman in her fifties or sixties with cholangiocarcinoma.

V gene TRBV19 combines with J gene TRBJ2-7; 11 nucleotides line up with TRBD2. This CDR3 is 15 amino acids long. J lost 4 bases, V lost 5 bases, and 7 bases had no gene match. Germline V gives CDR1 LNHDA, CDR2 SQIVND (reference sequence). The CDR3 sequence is CASSSSGTSGYEQYF. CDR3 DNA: TGTGCCAGTAGTTCGTCCGGGACTAGCGGATACGAGCAGTACTTC.

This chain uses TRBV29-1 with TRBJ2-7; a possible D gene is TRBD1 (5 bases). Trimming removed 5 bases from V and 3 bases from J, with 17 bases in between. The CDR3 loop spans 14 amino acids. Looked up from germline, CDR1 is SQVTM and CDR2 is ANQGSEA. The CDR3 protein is CSVSQQGRNYEQYF. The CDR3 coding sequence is TGCAGCGTTAGCCAGCAGGGAAGGAACTACGAGCAGTACTTC.

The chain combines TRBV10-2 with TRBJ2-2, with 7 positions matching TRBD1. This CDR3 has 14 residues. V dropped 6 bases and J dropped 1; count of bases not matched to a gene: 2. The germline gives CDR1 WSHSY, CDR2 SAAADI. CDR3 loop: CASRGQMNTGELFF. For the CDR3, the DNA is TGCGCCAGCAGGGGACAGATGAACACCGGGGAGCTGTTTTTT.

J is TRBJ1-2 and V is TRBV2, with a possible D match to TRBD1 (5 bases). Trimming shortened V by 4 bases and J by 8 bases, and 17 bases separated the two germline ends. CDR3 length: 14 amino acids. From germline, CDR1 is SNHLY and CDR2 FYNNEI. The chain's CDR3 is CASSGQPTPGGYTF. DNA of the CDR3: TGTGCCAGCAGTGGACAGCCAACCCCCGGGGGCTACACCTTC.

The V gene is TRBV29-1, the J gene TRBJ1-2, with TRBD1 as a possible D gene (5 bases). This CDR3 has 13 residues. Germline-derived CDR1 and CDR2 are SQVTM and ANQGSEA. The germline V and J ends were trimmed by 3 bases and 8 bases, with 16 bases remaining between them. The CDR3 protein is CSVDLSGGKGYTF. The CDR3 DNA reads TGCAGCGTTGATTTGTCGGGGGGTAAAGGCTACACCTTC.

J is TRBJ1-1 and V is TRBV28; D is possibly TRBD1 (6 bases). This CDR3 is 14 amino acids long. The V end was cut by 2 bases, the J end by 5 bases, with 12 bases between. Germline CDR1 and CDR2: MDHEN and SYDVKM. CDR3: CASSLNRVRTEAFF. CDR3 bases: TGTGCCAGCAGTTTAAACAGGGTTAGGACTGAAGCTTTCTTT.

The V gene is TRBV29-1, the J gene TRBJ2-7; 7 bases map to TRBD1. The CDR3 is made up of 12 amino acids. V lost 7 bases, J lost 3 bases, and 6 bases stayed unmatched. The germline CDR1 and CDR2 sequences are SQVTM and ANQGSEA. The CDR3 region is CSARQGFYEQYF. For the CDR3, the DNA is TGCAGCGCCCGACAGGGATTCTACGAGCAGTACTTC.

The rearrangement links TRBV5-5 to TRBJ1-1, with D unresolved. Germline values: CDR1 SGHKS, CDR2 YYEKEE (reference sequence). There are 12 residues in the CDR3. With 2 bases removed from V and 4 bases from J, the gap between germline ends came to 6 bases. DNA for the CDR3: TGTGCCAGCAGCTTTGGTCGCACTGAAGCTTTCTTT. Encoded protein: CASSFGRTEAFF.

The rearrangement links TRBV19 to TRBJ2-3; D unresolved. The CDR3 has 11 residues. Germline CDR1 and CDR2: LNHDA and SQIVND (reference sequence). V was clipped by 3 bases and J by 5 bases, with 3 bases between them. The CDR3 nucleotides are TGTGCCAGTAGTATCTTAGATACGCAGTATTTT. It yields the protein CASSILDTQYF.

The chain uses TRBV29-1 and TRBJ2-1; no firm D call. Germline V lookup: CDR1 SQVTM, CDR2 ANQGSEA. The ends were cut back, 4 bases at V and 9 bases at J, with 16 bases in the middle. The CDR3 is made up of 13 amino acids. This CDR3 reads CSVVSRFLGEQFF. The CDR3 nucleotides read TGCAGCGTTGTGTCCCGATTTCTTGGTGAGCAGTTCTTC.

The CDR3 loop reads CASSKGGNTEAFF. The CDR3 DNA follows: TGTGCCAGCAGCAAGGGCGGGAACACTGAAGCTTTCTTT. The rearrangement joins TRBV7-2 to TRBJ1-1; D not certain. V was trimmed by 5 bases and J by 1 base, leaving 8 bases between them. Per germline, CDR1 SGHTA and CDR2 FQGNSA. This CDR3 has 13 amino acids.

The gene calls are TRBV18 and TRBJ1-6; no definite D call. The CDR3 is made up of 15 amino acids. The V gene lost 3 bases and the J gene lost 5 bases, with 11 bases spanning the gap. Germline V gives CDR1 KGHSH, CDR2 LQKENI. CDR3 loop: CASSPRDSNNSPLHF. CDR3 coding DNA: TGTGCCAGCTCACCGAGGGATTCTAATAATTCACCCCTCCACTTT.

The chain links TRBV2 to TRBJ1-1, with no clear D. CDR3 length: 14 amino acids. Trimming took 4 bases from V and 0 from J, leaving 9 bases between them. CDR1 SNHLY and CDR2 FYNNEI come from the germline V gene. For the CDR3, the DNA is TGTGCCAGCAGTGCCACACCTTTGAACACTGAAGCTTTCTTT. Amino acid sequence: CASSATPLNTEAFF.

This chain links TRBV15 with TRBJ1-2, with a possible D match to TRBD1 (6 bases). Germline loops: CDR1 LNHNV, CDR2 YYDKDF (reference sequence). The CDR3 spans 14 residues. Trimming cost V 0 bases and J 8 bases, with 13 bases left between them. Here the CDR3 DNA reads TGTGCCACCAGCAGAGATGTTGGGGGCGACGGCTACACCTTC. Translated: CATSRDVGGDGYTF.